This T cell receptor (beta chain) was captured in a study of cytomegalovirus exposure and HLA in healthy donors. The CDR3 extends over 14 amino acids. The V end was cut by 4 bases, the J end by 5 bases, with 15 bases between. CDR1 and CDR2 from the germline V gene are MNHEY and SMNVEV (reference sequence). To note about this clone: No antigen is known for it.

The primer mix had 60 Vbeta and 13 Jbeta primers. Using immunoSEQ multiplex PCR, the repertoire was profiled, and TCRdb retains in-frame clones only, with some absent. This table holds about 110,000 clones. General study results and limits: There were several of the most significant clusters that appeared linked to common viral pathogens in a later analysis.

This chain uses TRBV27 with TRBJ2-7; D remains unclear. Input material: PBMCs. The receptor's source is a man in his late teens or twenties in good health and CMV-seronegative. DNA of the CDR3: TGTGCCAGCAGTTGGCAAAAATCGTCCCACGAGCAGTACTTC. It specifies CASSWQKSSHEQYF.